Sequencing of this TCR beta chain was carried out in a study of radiotherapy plus CTLA-4 blockade in lung cancer. Findings and caveats of the study: Strongest reported response predictors: early blood clone changes and post-radiation interferon-beta.

As regards this clone: Its antigen remains unknown.

Assay used: immunoSEQ multiplex PCR; TCRdb lists only in-frame clones, some missing. The data hold about 120,000 clones, with over 80% observed a single time. The sequence was collected from a human donor with non-small cell lung cancer that progressed on radiotherapy plus ipilimumab. The starting material was peripheral blood, obtained from a patient treated with radiotherapy plus ipilimumab.

Here the CDR3 DNA reads TGTGCCAGCACCATGGGAAGTGGATCAGCTGAAGCTTTCTTT. This encodes CASTMGSGSAEAFF. V gene TRBV11-2 combines with J gene TRBJ1-1; D gene uncertain. With 7 bases removed from V and 6 bases from J, the gap between germline ends came to 18 bases. Germline CDR1 SGHAT, CDR2 FQNNGV. The CDR3 runs to 14 residues.